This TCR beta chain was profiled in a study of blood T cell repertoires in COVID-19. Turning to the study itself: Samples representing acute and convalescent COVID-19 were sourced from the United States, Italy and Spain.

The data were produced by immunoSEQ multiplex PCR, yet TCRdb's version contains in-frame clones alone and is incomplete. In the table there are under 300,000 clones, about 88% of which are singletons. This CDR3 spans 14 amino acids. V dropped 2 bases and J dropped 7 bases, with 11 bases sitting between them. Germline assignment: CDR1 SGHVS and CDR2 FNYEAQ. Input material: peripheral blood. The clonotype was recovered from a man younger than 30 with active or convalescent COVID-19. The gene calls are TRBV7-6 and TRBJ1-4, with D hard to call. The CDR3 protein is CASSLSLEGEKLFF. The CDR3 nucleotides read TGTGCCAGCAGCTTATCCCTCGAGGGTGAAAAACTGTTTTTT.